A single count supports the clone carrying this T cell receptor beta chain. Using immunoSEQ multiplex PCR, the repertoire was profiled, and TCRdb retains in-frame clones only, with some absent. The table records approximately 100,000 clones, approximately 93% of them present only once. Germline CDR1 is LNHDA and CDR2 is SQIVND (reference sequence). The CDR3 loop spans 18 amino acids. The ends were cut back, 4 bases at V and 0 bases at J, with 21 bases in the middle. This entry belongs to a study of T cell changes during pregnancy in multiple sclerosis. Here the sequenced sample was peripheral blood, taken after pregnancy. This chain links TRBV19 with TRBJ1-1; D not resolved. The receptor was derived from a female donor with multiple sclerosis, enrolled in a pregnancy study. CDR3 residues: CASSTDFKVAQMNTEAFF. The CDR3 coding sequence is TGTGCCAGTAGTACAGATTTTAAGGTAGCCCAAATGAACACTGAAGCTTTCTTT.